This T cell receptor beta chain appears in the sequencing data of a study of blood T cell repertoires in COVID-19. Study-wide background: Acute and convalescent COVID-19 specimens originated in the United States, Italy and Spain. T cells, B-cell-depleted T cells, or PBMCs provided the cDNA or gDNA that served as material.

Followed over time, Seattle patients had been enrolled while infection was active. Profiled with immunoSEQ multiplex PCR; TCRdb holds only in-frame clones, not every one. Of some 73,000 clones listed, approximately 86% are singletons. Germline V gene sequence: CDR1 LGHNA, CDR2 YNFKEQ. This CDR3 has 13 amino acids. V lost 0 bases to trimming and J lost 5 bases, with 8 bases between them. This receptor was identified in a man older than 75 with COVID-19, enrolled during active disease. The genes are TRBV4-2 and TRBJ2-7; possible D gene TRBD1, 5 bases. Sequencing was performed on peripheral blood. CDR3 protein: CASSQDVGDEQYF. The CDR3 DNA reads TGTGCCAGCAGCCAAGATGTAGGGGACGAGCAGTACTTC.